This is a list of T cell receptor beta chains from one sample in a study of CD4 T cells in relation to SARS-CoV-2 and coronaviruses. The antigens for these receptors are not known. Only in-frame clones appear in the TCRdb table, and some are missing; sequencing was by immunoSEQ multiplex PCR. The repertoire holds 20,000 to 25,000 clones, 76% seen once, with 15% to 20% in the top ten. Material for sequencing was CD4+ T cells from PBMCs, cultured in vitro. These receptors all come from a human donor in good health. CDR3s include the opening cysteine and the closing phenylalanine or tryptophan. D genes are given only for firm matches. Size tells how often a clone was seen (once, few, many) or the class of an expanded clone, and some rows leave it out.

j_call: TRBJ1-1
clone_size: few
d_call: .
v_call: TRBV9
cdr3_aa: CASSVGTGTLNTEAFF
cdr3_nt: TGTGCCAGCAGCGTAGGAACAGGGACCCTGAACACTGAAGCTTTCTTT

j_call: TRBJ1-3
clone_size: .
d_call: TRBD1
v_call: TRBV4-1
cdr3_aa: CASTERTGFENTIYF
cdr3_nt: TGCGCCAGCACTGAACGGACAGGGTTCGAAAACACCATATATTTT

j_call: TRBJ1-1
clone_size: .
d_call: .
v_call: TRBV5-6
cdr3_aa: CASSLLMGPPEAFF
cdr3_nt: TGTGCCAGCAGCTTGTTGATGGGACCCCCTGAAGCTTTCTTT

j_call: TRBJ2-7
clone_size: .
d_call: TRBD2
v_call: TRBV19
cdr3_aa: CASSDSGTRDGYEQYF
cdr3_nt: TGTGCCAGTAGTGACTCCGGGACTAGAGACGGCTACGAGCAGTACTTC

j_call: TRBJ2-1
clone_size: few
d_call: TRBD2
v_call: TRBV18
cdr3_aa: CASSLGLAGGPGNEQFF
cdr3_nt: TGTGCCAGCTCACTCGGACTAGCGGGAGGGCCTGGAAATGAGCAGTTCTTC

j_call: TRBJ2-1
clone_size: large
d_call: .
v_call: TRBV7-8
cdr3_aa: CASSFWMDEQFF
cdr3_nt: TGTGCCAGCAGCTTTTGGATGGATGAGCAGTTCTTC

j_call: TRBJ2-7
clone_size: once
d_call: TRBD1
v_call: TRBV6-6
cdr3_aa: CASSSKGQETYEQYF
cdr3_nt: TGTGCCAGCAGTTCTAAGGGACAGGAGACCTACGAGCAGTACTTC

j_call: TRBJ1-2
clone_size: .
d_call: .
v_call: TRBV18
cdr3_aa: CASSPDGPYGYTF
cdr3_nt: TGTGCCAGCTCACCAGACGGGCCCTATGGCTACACCTTC

j_call: TRBJ1-2
clone_size: .
d_call: .
v_call: TRBV6-5
cdr3_aa: CASSPDGSYGYTF
cdr3_nt: TGTGCCAGCAGTCCGGACGGTAGCTATGGCTACACCTTC

j_call: TRBJ1-5
clone_size: .
d_call: .
v_call: TRBV28
cdr3_aa: CASSLLSGLSMNQPQHF
cdr3_nt: TGTGCCAGCAGTTTACTGTCCGGGCTGTCGATGAATCAGCCCCAGCATTTT

j_call: TRBJ2-5
clone_size: once
d_call: .
v_call: TRBV24-1
cdr3_aa: CATSDPNVLQETQYF
cdr3_nt: TGTGCCACCAGTGATCCCAACGTCCTTCAAGAGACCCAGTACTTC

j_call: TRBJ2-4
clone_size: .
d_call: TRBD1
v_call: TRBV19
cdr3_aa: CASSIWGQVKNIQYF
cdr3_nt: TGTGCCAGTAGTATTTGGGGACAGGTTAAAAACATTCAGTACTTC

j_call: TRBJ2-1
clone_size: .
d_call: .
v_call: TRBV11-3
cdr3_aa: CASSLDPGSYNEQFF
cdr3_nt: TGTGCCAGCAGCTTAGATCCCGGCTCCTACAATGAGCAGTTCTTC

j_call: TRBJ2-7
clone_size: .
d_call: .
v_call: TRBV5-5
cdr3_aa: CASSLGEYEQYF
cdr3_nt: TGTGCCAGCAGCTTGGGAGAATACGAGCAGTACTTC

j_call: TRBJ2-1
clone_size: .
d_call: TRBD2
v_call: TRBV2
cdr3_aa: CASSGTRNEQFF
cdr3_nt: TGTGCCAGCAGTGGGACTAGGAATGAGCAGTTCTTC

j_call: TRBJ2-1
clone_size: once
d_call: .
v_call: TRBV30
cdr3_aa: CAWSVSAREQFF
cdr3_nt: TGTGCCTGGAGTGTATCAGCGCGTGAGCAGTTCTTC

j_call: TRBJ2-2
clone_size: .
d_call: .
v_call: TRBV14
cdr3_aa: CASSLLRTGELFF
cdr3_nt: TGTGCCAGCAGCCTGTTACGGACCGGGGAGCTGTTTTTT

j_call: TRBJ2-3
clone_size: .
d_call: TRBD2
v_call: TRBV24-1
cdr3_aa: CATSDDTGGGSYTQYF
cdr3_nt: TGTGCCACCAGTGATGATACGGGGGGGGGTAGTTATACGCAGTATTTT

j_call: TRBJ2-7
clone_size: .
d_call: .
v_call: TRBV18
cdr3_aa: CASSPRSAGWEQYF
cdr3_nt: TGTGCCAGCTCACCAAGGTCAGCGGGTTGGGAGCAGTACTTC

j_call: TRBJ2-7
clone_size: .
d_call: .
v_call: TRBV19
cdr3_aa: CASGQSYEQYF
cdr3_nt: TGTGCCAGCGGACAGTCCTACGAGCAGTACTTC

j_call: TRBJ2-3
clone_size: .
d_call: .
v_call: TRBV20-1
cdr3_aa: CSASDRYTDTQYF
cdr3_nt: TGCAGTGCAAGTGACAGATACACAGATACGCAGTATTTT

j_call: TRBJ1-3
clone_size: .
d_call: .
v_call: TRBV3-1/TRBV3-2
cdr3_aa: CASSWVTGGNTIYF
cdr3_nt: TGTGCCAGCAGCTGGGTCACAGGGGGAAACACCATATATTTT

j_call: TRBJ2-7
clone_size: .
d_call: TRBD1
v_call: TRBV6-5
cdr3_aa: CASTRDGTGVYEQYF
cdr3_nt: TGTGCCAGCACCAGGGACGGGACAGGGGTATACGAGCAGTACTTC

j_call: TRBJ2-2
clone_size: .
d_call: TRBD1
v_call: TRBV5-5
cdr3_aa: CASSPRQGSGTGELFF
cdr3_nt: TGTGCCAGCAGCCCAAGACAGGGTTCGGGCACCGGGGAGCTGTTTTTT

j_call: TRBJ2-5
clone_size: .
d_call: TRBD2
v_call: TRBV7-2
cdr3_aa: CASSLGSGSGPGWTQYF
cdr3_nt: TGTGCCAGCAGCTTAGGTAGCGGGTCGGGCCCGGGTTGGACCCAGTACTTC

j_call: TRBJ2-1
clone_size: few
d_call: TRBD2
v_call: TRBV7-3
cdr3_aa: CASSLGLGHNEQFF
cdr3_nt: TGTGCCAGCAGCCTCGGACTAGGACACAATGAGCAGTTCTTC

j_call: TRBJ2-3
clone_size: .
d_call: .
v_call: TRBV6-5
cdr3_aa: CASYFGGLSTDTQYF
cdr3_nt: TGTGCCAGCTACTTTGGGGGGCTGAGCACAGATACGCAGTATTTT

j_call: TRBJ1-3
clone_size: .
d_call: .
v_call: TRBV7-2
cdr3_aa: CASSLAEVGGSGNTIYF
cdr3_nt: TGTGCCAGCAGCTTAGCTGAGGTCGGGGGCTCTGGAAACACCATATATTTT

j_call: TRBJ1-4
clone_size: .
d_call: .
v_call: TRBV5-1
cdr3_aa: CASKIQGGAVEKLFF
cdr3_nt: TGCGCCAGCAAAATCCAAGGGGGGGCAGTTGAAAAACTGTTTTTT

j_call: TRBJ2-3
clone_size: .
d_call: TRBD2
v_call: TRBV5-1
cdr3_aa: CASSLAGTSGGRRKTDTQYF
cdr3_nt: TGCGCCAGCAGCTTGGCCGGGACTAGCGGGGGGAGGCGTAAAACAGATACGCAGTATTTT

j_call: TRBJ2-3
clone_size: .
d_call: .
v_call: TRBV4-1
cdr3_aa: CASSQAASVDTQYF
cdr3_nt: TGCGCCAGCAGCCAAGCGGCTAGCGTGGATACGCAGTATTTT

j_call: TRBJ2-5
clone_size: .
d_call: TRBD2
v_call: TRBV10-3
cdr3_aa: CAISAEPRTSGSLGETQYF
cdr3_nt: TGTGCCATCAGTGCAGAACCCCGGACTAGCGGGAGTCTGGGAGAGACCCAGTACTTC

j_call: TRBJ1-2
clone_size: .
d_call: .
v_call: TRBV7-3
cdr3_aa: CASSTAGHASGYGYTF
cdr3_nt: TGTGCCAGCAGCACGGCCGGACACGCCTCAGGGTATGGCTACACCTTC

j_call: TRBJ2-2
clone_size: .
d_call: TRBD1
v_call: TRBV18
cdr3_aa: CASSPPSQGVLGELFF
cdr3_nt: TGTGCCAGCTCACCACCGTCACAGGGGGTCCTCGGGGAGCTGTTTTTT

j_call: TRBJ2-7
clone_size: .
d_call: .
v_call: TRBV5-1
cdr3_aa: CATSYEQYF
cdr3_nt: TGCGCCACCTCCTACGAGCAGTACTTC

j_call: TRBJ2-5
clone_size: few
d_call: TRBD1
v_call: TRBV9
cdr3_aa: CASSATGGAGETQYF
cdr3_nt: TGTGCCAGCAGCGCTACAGGGGGCGCGGGGGAGACCCAGTACTTC

j_call: TRBJ2-7
clone_size: .
d_call: .
v_call: TRBV5-1
cdr3_aa: CASSFLIQSRNSYEQYF
cdr3_nt: TGCGCCAGCAGCTTCTTAATTCAGAGTAGGAACTCCTACGAGCAGTACTTC

j_call: TRBJ1-3
clone_size: .
d_call: .
v_call: TRBV7-3
cdr3_aa: CASSLGTGNTIYF
cdr3_nt: TGTGCCAGCAGCTTAGGGACTGGAAACACCATATATTTT